The 15 T cell receptor beta chains reported below all come from one sample, sequenced in a study of regulatory and conventional T cells in RAG deficiency. Conventional CD4+ T cells were sorted from blood as CD25-low CD127-high cells. This table comes from immunoSEQ multiplex PCR, and its TCRdb copy is limited to in-frame clones, with some not included. Here the sample spans about 30,000 clones, more than 75% being singletons. These data were also reused for a study on regulatory T cells. That paper states: Primers: 52 TRBV forward and 13 TRBJ reverse.

Sequenced sample: CD4+ effector T cells sorted from blood. Receptors originate from a human donor in good health.

V is TRBV5-6 and J is TRBJ1-2; D is unresolved. This CDR3 is built from 17 residues. Germline V CDR1 and CDR2: SGHDT, YYEEEE. V was trimmed by 0 bases and J by 0 bases, leaving 15 bases between them. The chain's CDR3 is CASSLEVGVRANYGYTF. The DNA of the CDR3 is TGTGCCAGCAGCTTGGAAGTTGGCGTGAGGGCTAACTATGGCTACACCTTC. Supplemented by reference TRBV5-6 and TRBJ1-2, the full variable domain reads DAGVTQSPTHLIKTRGQQVTLRCSPKSGHDTVSWYQQALGQGPQFIFQYYEEEERQRGNFPDRFSGHQFPNYSSELNVNALLLGDSALYLCASSLEVGVRANYGYTFGSGTRLTVV.

The chain uses TRBV10-2 and TRBJ2-2; TRBD1 might be the D (5 bases). The CDR3 is 14 residues long. V was cut by 2 bases and J by 3 bases, with 7 bases left in between. The germline V gene has CDR1 WSHSY and CDR2 SAAADI. The CDR3: CASSEDSYTGELFF. DNA of the CDR3: TGCGCCAGCAGTGAGGACAGTTACACCGGGGAGCTGTTTTTT.

The chain recombines TRBV19 with TRBJ1-3; no clear D. This CDR3 comprises 14 residues. Trimming took off 3 bases at V and 3 bases at J, with 9 bases between the two ends. Germline V CDR1 and CDR2: LNHDA, SQIVND (reference sequence). CDR3 residues: CASSMGSHGNTIYF. CDR3 nucleotide sequence: TGTGCCAGTAGTATGGGCAGCCATGGAAACACCATATATTTT.

This chain connects TRBV5-1 to TRBJ1-1; TRBD1 matches 8 bases. The germline CDR1 and CDR2 sequences are SGHRS and YFSETQ. V shed 4 bases, J shed 5 bases, and the junction held 13 bases outside the gene matches. The CDR3 covers 16 residues. The CDR3 spells CASSLIVSGGGTEAFF. As DNA, the CDR3 is TGCGCCAGCAGCCTCATAGTCTCAGGGGGCGGAACTGAAGCTTTCTTT.

This chain connects TRBV27 to TRBJ1-1; no firm D call. The V end lost 0 bases, the J end lost 0 bases, and 14 bases lay between the germline ends. CDR3 length: 17 residues. Germline V gene lookup returns CDR1 MNHEY and CDR2 SMNVEV (reference sequence). CDR3 nucleotides: TGTGCCAGCAGTTTATCGTTCTCAATGAAACTGAACACTGAAGCTTTCTTT. Its translation is CASSLSFSMKLNTEAFF.

The genes are TRBV2 and TRBJ2-1; D might be TRBD2 (5 bases). The CDR3 covers 14 residues. Trimming cost V 2 bases and J 6 bases, with 11 bases left between them. CDR1 and CDR2 from the germline V gene are SNHLY and FYNNEI. CDR3 DNA: TGTGCCAGCAGTGAAAATCTAGCCGGCAATGAGCAGTTCTTC. As protein: CASSENLAGNEQFF.

V is TRBV19 and J is TRBJ1-2; possible D gene TRBD1, 6 bases. V was shortened by 6 bases and J by 8 bases, with 19 bases between the two germline ends. The CDR3 loop spans 14 amino acids. Germline V gene data show CDR1 as LNHDA and CDR2 as SQIVND (reference sequence). The CDR3 DNA reads TGTGCCAGTAGATCTCTAGGGGGAGAGGACGGCTACACCTTC. As protein: CASRSLGGEDGYTF. The entire variable domain, with the rest obtained from reference TRBV19 and TRBJ1-2, is as follows: DGGITQSPKYLFRKEGQNVTLSCEQNLNHDAMYWYRQDPGQGLRLIYYSQIVNDFQKGDIAEGYSVSREKKESFPLTVTSAQKNPTAFYLCASRSLGGEDGYTFGSGTRLTVV.

The chain carries TRBV19 and TRBJ2-4; no clear D gene. The CDR3 has 13 residues. The germline V gene encodes CDR1 LNHDA and CDR2 SQIVND (reference sequence). Trimming took 8 bases from V and 6 from J, leaving 14 bases between them. The CDR3 DNA follows: TGTGCCAGTGCAGAAAGGACCGGAAACATTCAGTACTTC. Encoded protein: CASAERTGNIQYF.

V and J are TRBV4-1 and TRBJ2-5, with 8 positions matching TRBD1. V lost 3 bases, J lost 3 bases, and 21 bases stayed unmatched. The V gene's germline CDR1 is MGHRA and CDR2 YSYEKL. This CDR3 contains 20 residues. The CDR3 region has the DNA TGCGCCAGCAGCCAGAGGGACAGGAGGTTAGGGGTCCTCAAAAAAGAGACCCAGTACTTC. The encoded protein is CASSQRDRRLGVLKKETQYF.

The chain combines TRBV6-5 with TRBJ1-5, with TRBD1 as a possible D gene (6 bases). The V gene's germline CDR1 is MNHEY and CDR2 SVGAGI. Trimming left V 2 bases short and J 2 bases short, with 13 bases between. CDR3 length: 16 amino acids. The CDR3, as DNA: TGTGCCAGCAGTTACCCGGGGACAAAGGGCAATCAGCCCCAGCATTTT. It specifies CASSYPGTKGNQPQHF.

This chain links TRBV5-1 with TRBJ2-6; D perhaps matches TRBD1 (6 bases). V shed 4 bases and J shed 13 bases, with 18 bases lying between them. This CDR3 region has 14 residues. Germline CDR1 reads SGHRS; CDR2 reads YFSETQ. CDR3: CASSPDSIPPVLTF. CDR3 nucleotides: TGCGCCAGCAGCCCGGACAGCATCCCTCCGGTCCTGACTTTC.

CDR3 bases: TGTGCCAGCAGTCCTTGGGACAGGGGGCGTAGGACTGAAGCTTTCTTT. Translation: CASSPWDRGRRTEAFF. The chain has TRBV2 and TRBJ1-1; 12 positions match TRBD1. The CDR3 is 16 residues long. Looked up from germline, CDR1 is SNHLY and CDR2 is FYNNEI. With V trimmed by 5 bases and J by 5 bases, 9 bases remained unmatched. The variable domain in full, completed from reference TRBV2 and TRBJ1-1, reads EPEVTQTPSHQVTQMGQEVILRCVPISNHLYFYWYRQILGQKVEFLVSFYNNEISEKSEIFDDQFSVERPDGSNFTLKIRSTKLEDSAMYFCASSPWDRGRRTEAFFGQGTRLTVV.

The chain joins TRBV9 to TRBJ1-2; tentatively, D is TRBD1 (6 bases). Germline-derived CDR1 and CDR2 are SGDLS and YYNGEE. This CDR3 spans 16 amino acids. Trimming left V 3 bases short and J 2 bases short, with 17 bases between. CDR3 sequence: CASSDLDRQMNYGYTF. The CDR3 DNA follows: TGTGCCAGCAGCGACCTAGACAGGCAGATGAACTATGGCTACACCTTC.

The V gene is TRBV27, the J gene TRBJ2-1; 10 bases fit TRBD2. Germline CDR1 is MNHEY and CDR2 is SMNVEV (reference sequence). The CDR3 is 15 residues long. With 5 bases clipped from V and 6 bases from J, the junction kept 7 bases outside the gene matches. In DNA form, the CDR3 reads TGTGCCAGCAGTGGTCCCCAGCGGGGGGGCAATGAGCAGTTCTTC. Residues: CASSGPQRGGNEQFF.

J is TRBJ1-1 and V is TRBV29-1, with D uncertain. Germline-derived CDR1 and CDR2 are SQVTM and ANQGSEA. Trimming shortened V by 1 base and J by 8 bases, and 11 bases separated the two germline ends. This CDR3 region has 12 residues. CDR3 residues: CSVEAVQTEAFF. CDR3 coding DNA: TGCAGCGTTGAAGCGGTGCAGACGGAAGCTTTCTTT.